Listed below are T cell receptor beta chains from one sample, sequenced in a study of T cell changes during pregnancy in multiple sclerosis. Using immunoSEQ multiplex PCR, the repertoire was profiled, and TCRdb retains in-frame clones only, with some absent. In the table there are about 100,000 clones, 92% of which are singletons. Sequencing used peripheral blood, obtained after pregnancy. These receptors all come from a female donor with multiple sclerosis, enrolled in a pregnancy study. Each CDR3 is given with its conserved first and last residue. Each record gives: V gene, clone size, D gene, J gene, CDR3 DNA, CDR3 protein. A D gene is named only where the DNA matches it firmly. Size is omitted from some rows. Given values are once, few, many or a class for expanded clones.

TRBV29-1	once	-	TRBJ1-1	TGCAGCGTTGAAGATCCGGGGACTGAAGCTTTCTTT	CSVEDPGTEAFF
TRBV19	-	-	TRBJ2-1	TGTGCCAGTAGTACGTACTATAGCGACAATGAGCAGTTCTTC	CASSTYYSDNEQFF
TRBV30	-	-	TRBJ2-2	TGTGCCTGGAGTGTTAGGCGGGCGAACACCGGGGAGCTGTTTTTT	CAWSVRRANTGELFF
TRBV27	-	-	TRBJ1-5	TGTGCCAGCAGTTTATCGGGGGCTTCGAGCAATCAGCCCCAGCATTTT	CASSLSGASSNQPQHF
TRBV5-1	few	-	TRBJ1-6	TGCGCCAGCAGCTTGGCCGGGGTATCACCCCTCCACTTT	CASSLAGVSPLHF
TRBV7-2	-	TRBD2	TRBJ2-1	TGTGCCAGCAGCCTCATCGTAAGGCGGGAGAGGTCCGGAGAGCAGTTCTTC	CASSLIVRRERSGEQFF
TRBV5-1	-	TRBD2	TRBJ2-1	TGCGCCAGCAGGGATGGACTAGCGGGGGCCCACGGGGAGCAGTTCTTC	CASRDGLAGAHGEQFF
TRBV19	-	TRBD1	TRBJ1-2	TGTGCCAGTATTCGACAGGGGAACTATGGCTACACCTTC	CASIRQGNYGYTF
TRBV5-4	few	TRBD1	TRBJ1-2	TGTGCCAGCAGCCCCGACAGGGGGATGGGTGGCTACACCTTC	CASSPDRGMGGYTF
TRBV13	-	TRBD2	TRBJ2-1	TGTGCCAGCAGCTTGAGGGGACTAGCGAAAAACAATGAGCAGTTCTTC	CASSLRGLAKNNEQFF
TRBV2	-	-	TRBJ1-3	TGTGCCAGCACGGCAGGGGTCCCAGGAAACACCATATATTTT	CASTAGVPGNTIYF
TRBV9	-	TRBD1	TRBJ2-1	TGTGCCAGCAGCCCGAATCGGGGACAGGACAATGAGCAGTTCTTC	CASSPNRGQDNEQFF
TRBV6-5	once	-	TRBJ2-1	TGTGCCAGCAGTTACTCGGGGAGCTCCTACAATGAGCAGTTCTTC	CASSYSGSSYNEQFF
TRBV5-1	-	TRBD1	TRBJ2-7	TGCGCCAGCAGCGGGACCGGGACAGGGGAGAATTTGGAGTACTTC	CASSGTGTGENLEYF
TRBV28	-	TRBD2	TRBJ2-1	TGTGCCAGCAGCCTAAGGGCTAGCGGGTACAATGAGCAGTTCTTC	CASSLRASGYNEQFF
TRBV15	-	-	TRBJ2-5	TGTGCCACCGAGGGGGGCGGGAGTGGGCAAGAGACCCAGTACTTC	CATEGGGSGQETQYF
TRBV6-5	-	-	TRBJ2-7	TGTGCCAGCAGTTTTTACCCAGGGGGAGGTAGTCTCGAGCAGTACTTC	CASSFYPGGGSLEQYF
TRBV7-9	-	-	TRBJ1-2	TGTGCCAGCAGCTTACAGACTTTGGATGGCTACACCTTC	CASSLQTLDGYTF
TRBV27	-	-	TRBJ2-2	TGTGCCAGCAGTTTGGTCCGGTACGGGGAGCTGTTTTTT	CASSLVRYGELFF
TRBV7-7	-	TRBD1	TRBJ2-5	TGTGCTAGCAGCTCCGGGACAGGGGAACCAGAGACCCAGTACTTC	CASSSGTGEPETQYF
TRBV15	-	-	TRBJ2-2	TGTGCCACTGCTCGGACTGGCAACACCGGGGAGCTGTTTTTT	CATARTGNTGELFF
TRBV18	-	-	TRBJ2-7	TGTGCCAGCTCCCCACCTACAGGGCCAGTGAGTTACGAGCAGTACTTC	CASSPPTGPVSYEQYF
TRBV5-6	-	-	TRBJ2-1	TGTGCCAGCAGCCGAGCGGATGAGCAGTTCTTC	CASSRADEQFF
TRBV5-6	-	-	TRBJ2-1	TGTGCCAGCAGCTCTCTAGCGAGCGACAATGAGCAGTTCTTC	CASSSLASDNEQFF
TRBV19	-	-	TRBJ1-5	TGTGCCAGTATTGGAGGGTATGATCAGCCCCAGCATTTT	CASIGGYDQPQHF
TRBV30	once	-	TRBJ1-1	TGTGCCTGGAGTCCCCGGAACACTGAAGCTTTCTTT	CAWSPRNTEAFF
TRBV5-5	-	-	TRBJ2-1	TGTGCCAGCAGCGAACAGGGTACGGCCAACAATGAGCAGTTCTTC	CASSEQGTANNEQFF
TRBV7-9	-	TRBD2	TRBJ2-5	TGTGCCAGCAGCGACCGGATAGCGGGAGGGCACGAAGAGACCCAGTACTTC	CASSDRIAGGHEETQYF
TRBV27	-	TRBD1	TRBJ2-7	TGTGCCAGCAGTTTATCGTGGACAGGGATCTACGAGCAGTACTTC	CASSLSWTGIYEQYF
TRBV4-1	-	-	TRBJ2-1	TGCGCCAGCAGCCAAGGGGAGCCGGGGGAAGAGGGCAATGAGCAGTTCTTC	CASSQGEPGEEGNEQFF
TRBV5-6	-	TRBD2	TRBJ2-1	TGTGCCAGCAGCGGGGGACTAGCGGGAGGGTGGGATGAGCAGTTCTTC	CASSGGLAGGWDEQFF
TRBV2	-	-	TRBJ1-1	TGTGCCAGCAGCTTGGGGTGGGGCGCGAACACTGAAGCTTTCTTT	CASSLGWGANTEAFF
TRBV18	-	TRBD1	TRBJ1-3	TGTGCCAGCTCAAAAAACACAGGGGCCTCTGGAAACACCATATATTTT	CASSKNTGASGNTIYF
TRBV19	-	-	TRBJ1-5	TGTGCCAGTAGCCCGGAGCAGGGGCTTAGCAATCAGCCCCAGCATTTT	CASSPEQGLSNQPQHF
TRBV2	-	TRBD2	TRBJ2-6	TGTGCCAGCAGTGTGTTAACTAGCGGGGGCCCCCGCTCTGGGGCCAACGTCCTGACTTTC	CASSVLTSGGPRSGANVLTF
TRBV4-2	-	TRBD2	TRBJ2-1	TGTGCCAGCAGCCAGGATGAATTAGCGGGGAACGAGCAGTTCTTC	CASSQDELAGNEQFF
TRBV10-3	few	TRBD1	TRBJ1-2	TGTGCCATCAGTGAGGGACAGGGGTATGGCTACACCTTC	CAISEGQGYGYTF
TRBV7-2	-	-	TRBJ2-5	TGTGCCAGCAATCTCCCGGAGGAGACCCAGTACTTC	CASNLPEETQYF
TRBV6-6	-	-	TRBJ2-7	TGTGCCAGCAGTTATCAGGAAGACGAGCAGTACTTC	CASSYQEDEQYF
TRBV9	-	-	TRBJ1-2	TGTGCCAGCAGCGTAGGAACCCTAGCGGGCTATGGCTACACCTTC	CASSVGTLAGYGYTF
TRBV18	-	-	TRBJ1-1	TGTGCCAGCTCACCTGCGAGGTCCTACTACACTGAAGCTTTCTTT	CASSPARSYYTEAFF
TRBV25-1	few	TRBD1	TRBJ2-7	TGTGCCAGCAGTGGTACAGGGGGAATCTACGAGCAGTACTTC	CASSGTGGIYEQYF
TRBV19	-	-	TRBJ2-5	TGTGCCAGTAGTATATGGGCAGGCCAAGAGACCCAGTACTTC	CASSIWAGQETQYF
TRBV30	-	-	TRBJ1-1	TGTGCCTGGACTCGACAGCCGAACACTGAAGCTTTCTTT	CAWTRQPNTEAFF
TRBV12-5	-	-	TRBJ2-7	TGTGCTAGTGGTTTGTCGGGCTACGAGCAGTACTTC	CASGLSGYEQYF